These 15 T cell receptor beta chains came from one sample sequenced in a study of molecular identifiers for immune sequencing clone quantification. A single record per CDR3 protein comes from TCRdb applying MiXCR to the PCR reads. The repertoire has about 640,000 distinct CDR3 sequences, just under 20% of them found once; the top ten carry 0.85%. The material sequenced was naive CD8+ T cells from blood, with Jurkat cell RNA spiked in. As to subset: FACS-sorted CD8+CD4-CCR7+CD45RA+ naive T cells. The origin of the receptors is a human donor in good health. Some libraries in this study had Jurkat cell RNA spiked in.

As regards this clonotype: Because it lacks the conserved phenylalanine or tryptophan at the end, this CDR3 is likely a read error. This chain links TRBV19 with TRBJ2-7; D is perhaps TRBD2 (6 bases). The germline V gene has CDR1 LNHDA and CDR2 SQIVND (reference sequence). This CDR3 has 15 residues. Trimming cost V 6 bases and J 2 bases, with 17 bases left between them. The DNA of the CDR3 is TGTGCCAGTAGCCCCTCCGGGACTTCAACCTACGAGCAGTACCTC. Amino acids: CASSPSGTSTYEQYL.

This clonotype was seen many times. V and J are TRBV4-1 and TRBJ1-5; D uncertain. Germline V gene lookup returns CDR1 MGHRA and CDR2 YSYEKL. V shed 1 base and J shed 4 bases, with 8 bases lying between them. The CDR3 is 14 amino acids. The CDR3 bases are TGCGCCAGCAGCCAAGGTGCGGAAAATCAGCCCCAGCATTTT. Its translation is CASSQGAENQPQHF.

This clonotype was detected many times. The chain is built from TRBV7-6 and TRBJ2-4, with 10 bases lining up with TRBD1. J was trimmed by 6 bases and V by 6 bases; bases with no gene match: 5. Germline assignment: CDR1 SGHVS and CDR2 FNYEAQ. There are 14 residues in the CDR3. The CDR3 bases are TGTGCCAGCAGTGACAGGGGGCTCGGAAACATTCAGTACTTC. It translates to CASSDRGLGNIQYF.

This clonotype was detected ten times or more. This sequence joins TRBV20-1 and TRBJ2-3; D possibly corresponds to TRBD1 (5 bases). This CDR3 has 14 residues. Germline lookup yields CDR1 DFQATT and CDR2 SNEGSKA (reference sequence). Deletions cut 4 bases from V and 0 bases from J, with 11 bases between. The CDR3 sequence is CSAKDIPSTDTQYF. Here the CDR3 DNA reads TGCAGTGCTAAGGACATCCCTAGCACAGATACGCAGTATTTT.

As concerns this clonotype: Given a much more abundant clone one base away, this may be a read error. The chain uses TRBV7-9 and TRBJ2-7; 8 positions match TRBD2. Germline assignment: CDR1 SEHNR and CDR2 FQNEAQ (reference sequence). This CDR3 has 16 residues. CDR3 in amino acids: CASSLGSGASSYEQHF. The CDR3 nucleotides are TGTGCCAGCAGCTTAGGTAGCGGGGCAAGCTCCTACGAGCAGCACTTC.

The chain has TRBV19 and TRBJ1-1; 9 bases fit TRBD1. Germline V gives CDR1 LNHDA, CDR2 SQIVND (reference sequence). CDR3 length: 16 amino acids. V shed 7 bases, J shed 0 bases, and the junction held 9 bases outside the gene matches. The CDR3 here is CASINRGRGMNTEAFF. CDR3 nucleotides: TGTGCCAGTATCAACAGGGGGCGCGGGATGAACACTGAAGCTTTCTTT.

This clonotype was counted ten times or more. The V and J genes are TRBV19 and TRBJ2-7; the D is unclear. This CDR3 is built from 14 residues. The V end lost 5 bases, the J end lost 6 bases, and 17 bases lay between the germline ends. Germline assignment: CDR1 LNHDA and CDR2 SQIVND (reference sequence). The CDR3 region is CASSARLKVAEQYF. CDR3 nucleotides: TGTGCCAGTAGTGCGAGGCTTAAGGTCGCCGAGCAGTACTTC.

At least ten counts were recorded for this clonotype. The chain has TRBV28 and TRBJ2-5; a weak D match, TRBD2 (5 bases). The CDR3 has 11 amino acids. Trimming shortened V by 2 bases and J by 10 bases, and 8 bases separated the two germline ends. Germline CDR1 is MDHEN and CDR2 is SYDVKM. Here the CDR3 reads CASSLGLDQYF. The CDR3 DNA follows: TGTGCCAGCAGTTTAGGACTGGACCAGTACTTC.

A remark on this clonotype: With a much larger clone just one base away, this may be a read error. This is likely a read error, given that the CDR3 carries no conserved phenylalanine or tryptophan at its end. The CDR3 nucleotides read TGTGCCAGCAGCTGGGGACTAGCGGGAGACGAGCAGTACCTC. Amino acids: CASSWGLAGDEQYL. The chain employs TRBV7-2 and TRBJ2-7; 14 nucleotides match TRBD2. Trimming took 4 bases from V and 5 from J; bases not matched to a gene: 1. The V gene's germline CDR1 is SGHTA and CDR2 FQGNSA. The CDR3 length is 14 residues.

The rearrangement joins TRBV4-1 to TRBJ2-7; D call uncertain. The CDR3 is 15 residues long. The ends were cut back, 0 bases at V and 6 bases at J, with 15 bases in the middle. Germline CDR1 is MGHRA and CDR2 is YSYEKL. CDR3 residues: CASSQDDGSLAEQYF. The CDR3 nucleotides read TGCGCCAGCAGCCAAGATGACGGCAGTCTGGCCGAGCAGTACTTC.

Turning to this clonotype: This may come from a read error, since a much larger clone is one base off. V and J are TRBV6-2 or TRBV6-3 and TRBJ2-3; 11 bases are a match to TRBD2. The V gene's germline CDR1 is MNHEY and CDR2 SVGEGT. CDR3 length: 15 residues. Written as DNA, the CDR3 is TGTGCCAGCAGACCCGGGACTAGCGGCACAGATATGCAGTATTTT. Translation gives CASRPGTSGTDMQYF.

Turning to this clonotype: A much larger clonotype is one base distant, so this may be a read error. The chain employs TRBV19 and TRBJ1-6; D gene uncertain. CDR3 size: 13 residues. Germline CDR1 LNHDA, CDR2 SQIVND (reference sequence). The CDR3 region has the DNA TGTGCCAGTAGTACGGGTCATAATTTACCCCTCCACTTT. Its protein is CASSTGHNLPLHF.

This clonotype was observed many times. The CDR3 loop is CASTPGLAGRNIQYF. The CDR3 DNA reads as TGTGCCAGCACCCCGGGACTAGCCGGCCGGAACATTCAGTACTTC. The genes are TRBV13 and TRBJ2-4, with 9 nucleotides matching TRBD2. This CDR3 contains 15 residues. CDR1 PRHDT and CDR2 FYEKMQ come from the germline V gene (reference sequence). V lost 7 bases, J lost 7 bases, and 11 bases stayed unmatched.

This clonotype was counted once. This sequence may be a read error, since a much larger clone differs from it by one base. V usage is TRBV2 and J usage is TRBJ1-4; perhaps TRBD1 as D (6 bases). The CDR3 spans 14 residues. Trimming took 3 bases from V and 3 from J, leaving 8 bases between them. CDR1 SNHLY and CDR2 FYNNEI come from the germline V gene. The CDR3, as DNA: TGTGCCAGCAGTGACAGGACAGCTAATGAAAAACTGTTTTTT. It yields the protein CASSDRTANEKLFF.

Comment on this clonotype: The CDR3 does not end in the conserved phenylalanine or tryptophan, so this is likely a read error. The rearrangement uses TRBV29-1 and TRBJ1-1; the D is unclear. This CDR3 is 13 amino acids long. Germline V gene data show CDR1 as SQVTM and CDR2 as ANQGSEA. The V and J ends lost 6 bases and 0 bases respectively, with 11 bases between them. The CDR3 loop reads CSVINSMNTEAFI. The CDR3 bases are TGCAGCGTAATCAACAGCATGAACACTGAAGCTTTCATT.